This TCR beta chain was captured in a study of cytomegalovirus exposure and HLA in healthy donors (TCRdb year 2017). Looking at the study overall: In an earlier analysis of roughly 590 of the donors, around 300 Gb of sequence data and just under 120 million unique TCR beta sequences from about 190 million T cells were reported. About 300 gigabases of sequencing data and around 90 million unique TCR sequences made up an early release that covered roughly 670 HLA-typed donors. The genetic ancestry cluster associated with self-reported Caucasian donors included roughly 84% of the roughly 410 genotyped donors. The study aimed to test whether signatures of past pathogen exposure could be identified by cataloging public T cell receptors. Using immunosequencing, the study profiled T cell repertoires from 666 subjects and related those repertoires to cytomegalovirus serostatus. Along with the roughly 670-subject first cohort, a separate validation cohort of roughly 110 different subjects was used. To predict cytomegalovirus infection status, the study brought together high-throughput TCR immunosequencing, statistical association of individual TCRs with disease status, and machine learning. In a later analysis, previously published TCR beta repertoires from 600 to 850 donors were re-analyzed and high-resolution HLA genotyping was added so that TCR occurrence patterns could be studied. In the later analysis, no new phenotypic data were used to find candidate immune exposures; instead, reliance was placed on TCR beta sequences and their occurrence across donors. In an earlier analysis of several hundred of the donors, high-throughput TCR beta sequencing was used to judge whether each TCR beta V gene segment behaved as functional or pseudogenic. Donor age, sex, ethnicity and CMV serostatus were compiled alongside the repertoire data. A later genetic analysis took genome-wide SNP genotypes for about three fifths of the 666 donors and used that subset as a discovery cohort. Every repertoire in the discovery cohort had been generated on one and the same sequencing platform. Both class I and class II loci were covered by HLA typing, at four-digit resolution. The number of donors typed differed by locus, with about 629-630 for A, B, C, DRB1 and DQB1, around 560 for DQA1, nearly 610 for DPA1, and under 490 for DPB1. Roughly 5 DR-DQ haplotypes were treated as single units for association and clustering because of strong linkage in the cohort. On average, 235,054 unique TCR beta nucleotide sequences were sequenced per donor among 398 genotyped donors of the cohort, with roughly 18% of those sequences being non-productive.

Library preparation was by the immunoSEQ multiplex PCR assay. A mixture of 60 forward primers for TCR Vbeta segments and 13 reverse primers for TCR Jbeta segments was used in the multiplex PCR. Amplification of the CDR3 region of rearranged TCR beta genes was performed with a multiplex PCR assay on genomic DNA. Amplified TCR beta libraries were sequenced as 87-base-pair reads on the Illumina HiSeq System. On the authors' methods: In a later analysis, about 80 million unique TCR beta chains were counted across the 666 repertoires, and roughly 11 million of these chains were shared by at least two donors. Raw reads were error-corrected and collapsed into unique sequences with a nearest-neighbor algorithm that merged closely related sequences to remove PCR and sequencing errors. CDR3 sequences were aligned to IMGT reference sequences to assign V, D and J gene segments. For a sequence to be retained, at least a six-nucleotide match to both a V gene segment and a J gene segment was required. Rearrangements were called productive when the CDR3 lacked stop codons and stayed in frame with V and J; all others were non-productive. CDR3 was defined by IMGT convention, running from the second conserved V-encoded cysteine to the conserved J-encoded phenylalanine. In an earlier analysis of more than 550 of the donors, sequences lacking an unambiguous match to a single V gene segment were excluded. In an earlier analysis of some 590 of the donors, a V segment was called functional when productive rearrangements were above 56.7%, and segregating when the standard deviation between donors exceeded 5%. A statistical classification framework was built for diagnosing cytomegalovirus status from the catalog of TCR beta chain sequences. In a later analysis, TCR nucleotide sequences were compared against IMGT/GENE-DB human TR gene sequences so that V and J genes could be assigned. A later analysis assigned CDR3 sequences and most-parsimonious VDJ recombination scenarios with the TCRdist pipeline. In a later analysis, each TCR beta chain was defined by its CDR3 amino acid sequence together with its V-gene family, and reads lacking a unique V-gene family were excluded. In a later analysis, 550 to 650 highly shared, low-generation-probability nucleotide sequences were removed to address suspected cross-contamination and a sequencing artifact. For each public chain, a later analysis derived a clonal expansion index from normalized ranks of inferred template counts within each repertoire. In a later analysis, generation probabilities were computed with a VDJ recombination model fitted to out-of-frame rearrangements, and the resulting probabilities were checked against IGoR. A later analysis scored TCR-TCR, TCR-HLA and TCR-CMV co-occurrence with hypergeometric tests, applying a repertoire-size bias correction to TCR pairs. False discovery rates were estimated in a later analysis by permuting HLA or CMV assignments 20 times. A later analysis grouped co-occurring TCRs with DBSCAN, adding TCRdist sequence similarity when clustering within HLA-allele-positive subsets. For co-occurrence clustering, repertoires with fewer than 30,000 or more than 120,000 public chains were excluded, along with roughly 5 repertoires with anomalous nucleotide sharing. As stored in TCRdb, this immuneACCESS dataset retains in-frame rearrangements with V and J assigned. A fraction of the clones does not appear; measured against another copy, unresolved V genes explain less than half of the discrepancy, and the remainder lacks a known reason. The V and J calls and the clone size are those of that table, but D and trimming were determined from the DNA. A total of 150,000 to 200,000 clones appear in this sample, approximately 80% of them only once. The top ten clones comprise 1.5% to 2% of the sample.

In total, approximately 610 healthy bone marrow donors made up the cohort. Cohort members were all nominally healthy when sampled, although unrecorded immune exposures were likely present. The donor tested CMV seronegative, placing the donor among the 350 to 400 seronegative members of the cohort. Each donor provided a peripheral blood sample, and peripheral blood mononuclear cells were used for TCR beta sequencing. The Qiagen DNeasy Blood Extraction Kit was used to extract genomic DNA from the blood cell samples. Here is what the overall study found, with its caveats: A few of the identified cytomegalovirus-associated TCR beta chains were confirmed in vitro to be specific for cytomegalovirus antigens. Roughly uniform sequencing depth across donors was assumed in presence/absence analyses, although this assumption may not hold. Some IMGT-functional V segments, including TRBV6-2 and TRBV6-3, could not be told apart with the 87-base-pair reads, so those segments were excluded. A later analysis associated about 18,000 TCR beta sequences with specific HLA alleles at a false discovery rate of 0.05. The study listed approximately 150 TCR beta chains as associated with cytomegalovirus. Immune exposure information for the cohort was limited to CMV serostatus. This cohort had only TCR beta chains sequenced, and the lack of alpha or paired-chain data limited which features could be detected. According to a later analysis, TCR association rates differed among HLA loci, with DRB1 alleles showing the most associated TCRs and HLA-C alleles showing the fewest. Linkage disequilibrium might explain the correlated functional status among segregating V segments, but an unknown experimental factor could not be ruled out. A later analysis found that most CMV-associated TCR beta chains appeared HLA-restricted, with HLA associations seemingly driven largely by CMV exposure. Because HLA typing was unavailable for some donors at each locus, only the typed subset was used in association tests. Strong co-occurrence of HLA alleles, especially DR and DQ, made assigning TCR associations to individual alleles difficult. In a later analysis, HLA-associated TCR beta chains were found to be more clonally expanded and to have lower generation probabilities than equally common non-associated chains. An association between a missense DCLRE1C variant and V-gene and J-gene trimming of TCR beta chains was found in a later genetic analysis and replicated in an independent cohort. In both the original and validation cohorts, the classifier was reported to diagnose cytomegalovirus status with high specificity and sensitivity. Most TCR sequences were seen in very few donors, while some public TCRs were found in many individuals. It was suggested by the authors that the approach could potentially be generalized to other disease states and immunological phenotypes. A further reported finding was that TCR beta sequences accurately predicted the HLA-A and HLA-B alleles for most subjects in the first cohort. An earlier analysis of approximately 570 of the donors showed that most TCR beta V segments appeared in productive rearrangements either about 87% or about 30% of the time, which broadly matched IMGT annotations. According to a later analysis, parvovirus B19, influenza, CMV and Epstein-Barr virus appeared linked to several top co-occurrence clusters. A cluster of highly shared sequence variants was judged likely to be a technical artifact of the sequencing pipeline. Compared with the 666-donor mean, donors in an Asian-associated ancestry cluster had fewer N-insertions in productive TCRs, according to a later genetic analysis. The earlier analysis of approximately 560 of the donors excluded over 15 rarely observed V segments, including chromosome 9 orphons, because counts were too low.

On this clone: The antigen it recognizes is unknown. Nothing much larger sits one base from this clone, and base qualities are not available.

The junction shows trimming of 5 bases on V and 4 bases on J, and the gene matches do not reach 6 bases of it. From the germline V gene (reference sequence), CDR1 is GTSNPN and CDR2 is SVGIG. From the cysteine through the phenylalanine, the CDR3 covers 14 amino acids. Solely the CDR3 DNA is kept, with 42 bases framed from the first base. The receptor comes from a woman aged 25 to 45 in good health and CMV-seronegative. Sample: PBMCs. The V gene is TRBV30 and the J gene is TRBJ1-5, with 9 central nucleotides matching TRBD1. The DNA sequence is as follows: TGTGCCTGGGACACCGGGACAGGGAATCAGCCCCAGCATTTT. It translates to CAWDTGTGNQPQHF. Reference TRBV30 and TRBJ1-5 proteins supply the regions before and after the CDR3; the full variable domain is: SQTIHQWPATLVQPVGSPLSLECTVEGTSNPNLYWYRQAAGRGLQLLFYSVGIGQISSEVPQNLSASRPQDRQFILSSKKLLLSDSGFYLCAWDTGTGNQPQHFGDGTRLSIL.